This T cell receptor beta chain was profiled in a study of T cell repertoires in cytomegalovirus infection. One entry per CDR3 protein results from TCRdb running MiXCR on the reads. The sample lists a few hundred thousand distinct CDR3 sequences; about a sixth were seen once. CDR3 length: 14 amino acids. V was pared by 6 bases and J by 0 bases, with 6 bases between. This clonotype appeared many times. The chain is built from TRBV12-3 or TRBV12-4 and TRBJ2-6; no definite D call. The sample comprised CD8+ T cells from PBMCs. The receptor was isolated from a human donor in good health (CMV status not recorded). Some clones in this sample may be carry-over from other donors' samples. The CDR3 protein is CASSVHSGANVLTF. The DNA for the CDR3 is TGTGCCAGCAGCGTCCACTCTGGGGCCAACGTCCTGACTTTC.